The 31 T cell receptor beta chains below come from one sample, sequenced in a study of blood T cell repertoires in COVID-19. Method: immunoSEQ multiplex PCR; TCRdb's copy keeps in-frame clones and lacks some. The profile shows about 70,000 clones, approximately 80% of them singletons. The sequenced material came from peripheral blood. Every receptor here comes from a woman between 65 and 79 years old with acute or convalescent COVID-19.

The chain combines TRBV5-1 with TRBJ2-6; D is ambiguous. The ends were cut back, 2 bases at V and 0 bases at J, with 12 bases in the middle. The CDR3 contains 17 residues. Looked up from germline, CDR1 is SGHRS and CDR2 is YFSETQ. The chain's CDR3 is CASSLPPASSGANVLTF. CDR3 nucleotide sequence: TGCGCCAGCAGCTTACCCCCCGCGAGCTCTGGGGCCAACGTCCTGACTTTC.

V gene TRBV5-1 combines with J gene TRBJ2-7; 12 bases fit TRBD2. Trimming at V came to 0 bases and at J to 6 bases, leaving 4 bases not matched to a gene. The CDR3 is 15 residues long. CDR1 is SGHRS and CDR2 is YFSETQ in the germline V gene. Here the CDR3 reads CASSLVLAGGGEQYF. DNA for the CDR3: TGCGCCAGCAGCTTGGTGCTAGCGGGGGGGGGCGAGCAGTACTTC.

The chain combines TRBV6-6 with TRBJ2-3; TRBD1 agrees at 9 bases. The germline gives CDR1 MNHNY, CDR2 SVGAGI (reference sequence). This CDR3 has 15 amino acids. Trimming at V came to 8 bases and at J to 3 bases, leaving 9 bases not matched to a gene. CDR3 nucleotide sequence: TGTGCCAGCCTTACGGGGACAGGGAGGACAGATACGCAGTATTTT. Translating it yields CASLTGTGRTDTQYF.

The rearrangement joins TRBV7-9 to TRBJ1-1; 9 bases fit TRBD1. CDR3 length: 15 residues. Per germline, CDR1 SEHNR and CDR2 FQNEAQ (reference sequence). Germline trimming cut 0 bases from V and 4 bases from J; bases unmatched to any gene: 3. CDR3 sequence: CASSLAETGGTEAFF. The CDR3 DNA reads as TGTGCCAGCAGCTTAGCAGAGACAGGGGGCACTGAAGCTTTCTTT.

This CDR3 is CASSYGGNSPLHF. For the CDR3, the DNA is TGTGCCAGCAGCTATGGAGGGAATTCACCCCTCCACTTT. The rearrangement links TRBV7-9 to TRBJ1-6; D gene ambiguous. Trimming cost V 4 bases and J 7 bases, with 8 bases left between them. Germline values: CDR1 SEHNR, CDR2 FQNEAQ (reference sequence). This CDR3 comprises 13 residues. The full variable domain, its missing parts supplied by reference TRBV7-9 and TRBJ1-6, is DTGVSQNPRHKITKRGQNVTFRCDPISEHNRLYWYRQTLGQGPEFLTYFQNEAQLEKSRLLSDRFSAERPKGSFSTLEIQRTEQGDSAMYLCASSYGGNSPLHFGNGTRLTVT.

The chain employs TRBV7-9 and TRBJ2-1; TRBD2 matches 9 bases. Germline V gene data show CDR1 as SEHNR and CDR2 as FQNEAQ (reference sequence). The CDR3 totals 16 residues. After removal of 5 bases from V and 0 bases from J, the junction contained 5 bases not matched to a gene. In nucleotides, the CDR3 is TGTGCCAGCAGCGTATATAGCGGGAGCTCCTACAATGAGCAGTTCTTC. It yields the protein CASSVYSGSSYNEQFF.

This chain connects TRBV6-5 to TRBJ2-5; D is perhaps TRBD2 (6 bases). V lost 6 bases and J lost 2, with 16 bases in between. The germline V gene has CDR1 MNHEY and CDR2 SVGAGI. This CDR3 has 15 residues. As DNA, the CDR3 is TGTGCCAGCAGCCCCTACAGTAGCGGACAAGAGACCCAGTACTTC. It specifies CASSPYSSGQETQYF.

This chain links TRBV18 with TRBJ1-2; the D gene is possibly TRBD1 (6 bases). Germline V lookup: CDR1 KGHSH, CDR2 LQKENI. The CDR3 length is 14 residues. The germline V and J ends were trimmed by 3 bases and 5 bases, with 13 bases remaining between them. The CDR3 here is CASSPQGRGYGYTF. Written as DNA, the CDR3 is TGTGCCAGCTCACCCCAGGGGCGCGGGTATGGCTACACCTTC.

The chain uses TRBV28 and TRBJ2-7, with 8 bases fitting TRBD2. Unmatched junction bases numbered 9, after V lost 5 bases and J lost 9 bases. Germline V gene lookup returns CDR1 MDHEN and CDR2 SYDVKM. This CDR3 has 13 residues. CDR3 sequence: CASSLSGREGQYF. The CDR3 DNA follows: TGTGCCAGCAGTCTGTCCGGCCGGGAGGGGCAGTACTTC.

V usage is TRBV19 and J usage is TRBJ1-2; D unclear. This CDR3 region has 14 residues. Per the germline V gene, CDR1 is LNHDA and CDR2 is SQIVND (reference sequence). The V gene lost 7 bases and the J gene lost 7 bases, with 19 bases spanning the gap. CDR3 residues: CASNRATGIGGYTF. As DNA, the CDR3 is TGTGCCAGTAATCGGGCTACCGGGATCGGTGGCTACACCTTC.

This chain uses TRBV6-6 with TRBJ2-7; D is perhaps TRBD1 (5 bases). In germline, CDR1 is MNHNY, CDR2 SVGAGI (reference sequence). V lost 5 bases and J 3 bases, leaving 11 bases between the germline ends. The CDR3 runs 13 residues. The DNA of the CDR3 is TGTGCCAGCAGTCCAGGGTCCCTCTACGAGCAGTACTTC. Translating it yields CASSPGSLYEQYF.

V and J are TRBV6-1 and TRBJ1-4; D gene ambiguous. This CDR3 is 15 amino acids long. CDR1 is MNHNS and CDR2 is SASEGT in the germline V gene. Trimming left V 1 base short and J 7 bases short, with 13 bases between. This chain's CDR3 is CASSEVWLEVEKLFF. In DNA, the CDR3 is TGTGCCAGCAGTGAAGTTTGGCTGGAGGTTGAAAAACTGTTTTTT.

The J gene is TRBJ1-1, the V gene TRBV11-3; tentative D call: TRBD1 (6 bases). V was clipped by 6 bases and J by 7 bases, with 15 bases between them. CDR1 and CDR2 (germline): SGHNT, YENEEA. CDR3 length equals 13 residues. In nucleotides, the CDR3 is TGTGCCAGCAGTTTAAGGGGGAGTGGTGAAGCTTTCTTT. As protein: CASSLRGSGEAFF. The complete variable domain, with remaining parts taken from reference TRBV11-3 and TRBJ1-1, reads EAGVVQSPRYKIIEKKQPVAFWCNPISGHNTLYWYLQNLGQGPELLIRYENEEAVDDSQLPKDRFSAERLKGVDSTLKIQPAELGDSAVYLCASSLRGSGEAFFGQGTRLTVV.

The chain has TRBV6-6 and TRBJ2-5, with D maybe TRBD1 (5 bases). The CDR3 is 14 amino acids. The V gene's germline CDR1 is MNHNY and CDR2 SVGAGI (reference sequence). V was shortened by 6 bases and J by 0 bases, with 11 bases between the two germline ends. CDR3 bases: TGTGCCAGCAGCCCTTCAGGGAACCAAGAGACCCAGTACTTC. It encodes CASSPSGNQETQYF.

The rearrangement links TRBV7-3 to TRBJ2-2, with TRBD1 matching over 7 bases. The CDR3 has 13 amino acids. CDR1 is SGHTA and CDR2 is FQGTGA in the germline V gene. The trim removed 9 bases at V and 5 bases at J, leaving 6 bases unmatched. CDR3 region: CASSTGSTGELFF. The CDR3 DNA reads TGTGCCAGTTCGACAGGGTCGACCGGGGAGCTGTTTTTT.

The genes are TRBV30 and TRBJ2-7; D is possibly TRBD2 (6 bases). V was trimmed by 4 bases and J by 0 bases, leaving 16 bases between them. The CDR3 has 15 amino acids. Looked up from germline, CDR1 is GTSNPN and CDR2 is SVGIG (reference sequence). DNA for the CDR3: TGTGCCTGGAAATATAGCGGAATAAGCTCCTACGAGCAGTACTTC. Translation: CAWKYSGISSYEQYF.

The count of this clone is one. The genes are TRBV19 and TRBJ2-7; weak D call: TRBD1 (7 bases). Per germline, CDR1 LNHDA and CDR2 SQIVND (reference sequence). This CDR3 is built from 13 residues. V lost 9 bases and J lost 11, with 23 bases in between. This chain's CDR3 is CASSRGDPGQKYF. The DNA of the CDR3 is TGTGCCAGCTCCAGGGGGGACCCAGGCCAGAAGTACTTC.

The rearrangement links TRBV2 to TRBJ2-5; possible D gene TRBD2, 6 bases. Trimming shortened V by 11 bases and J by 2 bases, and 9 bases separated the two germline ends. This CDR3 comprises 11 residues. The V gene's germline CDR1 is SNHLY and CDR2 FYNNEI. CDR3 loop: CAGGLQETQYF. The CDR3 DNA follows: TGTGCCGGGGGACTTCAAGAGACCCAGTACTTC.

This clone was seen a single time. V usage is TRBV5-1 and J usage is TRBJ1-2; 9 bases line up with TRBD1. With 3 bases clipped from V and 2 bases from J, the junction kept 8 bases outside the gene matches. This CDR3 is 16 amino acids long. The V gene's germline CDR1 is SGHRS and CDR2 YFSETQ. CDR3 residues: CASSSGTGIANYGYTF. CDR3 DNA: TGCGCCAGCAGCTCCGGGACAGGGATTGCGAACTATGGCTACACCTTC.

For the CDR3, the DNA is TGCGCCAGCAGCTTGGGTAATAATGAAAAACTGTTTTTT. Translating gives CASSLGNNEKLFF. V gene TRBV5-1 combines with J gene TRBJ1-4; D gene ambiguous. Germline-derived CDR1 and CDR2 are SGHRS and YFSETQ. V dropped 0 bases and J dropped 4 bases, with 4 bases sitting between them. CDR3 length: 13 amino acids. Full variable domain (outside the CDR3, taken from reference TRBV5-1 and TRBJ1-4): KAGVTQTPRYLIKTRGQQVTLSCSPISGHRSVSWYQQTPGQGLQFLFEYFSETQRNKGNFPGRFSGRQFSNSRSEMNVSTLELGDSALYLCASSLGNNEKLFFGSGTQLSVL.

The chain uses TRBV29-1 and TRBJ1-2; a weak D match, TRBD1 (6 bases). This CDR3 contains 13 residues. CDR1 is SQVTM, CDR2 ANQGSEA, per germline. Deletions cut 2 bases from V and 6 bases from J, with 13 bases between. CDR3 residues: CSVESRGKDGYTF. The CDR3 DNA sequence: TGCAGCGTTGAAAGTAGGGGGAAGGATGGCTACACCTTC.

This clone has just a few counts. V gene TRBV14 combines with J gene TRBJ2-3; no reliable D call. V was trimmed by 1 base and J by 4 bases, leaving 3 bases between them. The CDR3 runs to 12 residues. Germline V gives CDR1 SGHDN, CDR2 FVKESK. CDR3 coding DNA: TGTGCCAGCAGCCAAGGGCCAGATACGCAGTATTTT. This encodes CASSQGPDTQYF.

The chain has TRBV5-1 and TRBJ2-5; tentative D call: TRBD2 (7 bases). The V gene lost 4 bases and the J gene lost 5 bases, with 18 bases spanning the gap. Germline lookup yields CDR1 SGHRS and CDR2 YFSETQ. The CDR3 runs to 15 residues. CDR3 coding DNA: TGCGCCAGCAGCCCTAGGGGGGGGGCGCAGGAGACCCAGTACTTC. Translated, it gives CASSPRGGAQETQYF.

The rearrangement joins TRBV7-2 to TRBJ1-1; tentative D call: TRBD1 (5 bases). Deletions cut 3 bases from V and 1 base from J, with 9 bases between. The CDR3 extends over 14 amino acids. The germline CDR1 and CDR2 sequences are SGHTA and FQGNSA. The CDR3, as DNA: TGTGCCAGCAGCTTTTCAGGGTGGAACACTGAAGCTTTCTTT. Translating gives CASSFSGWNTEAFF.

The rearrangement links TRBV14 to TRBJ1-4; perhaps TRBD1 as D (6 bases). V was shortened by 4 bases and J by 13 bases, with 13 bases between the two germline ends. The CDR3 has 12 residues. Germline assignment: CDR1 SGHDN and CDR2 FVKESK. CDR3 sequence (DNA): TGTGCCAGCAGCCTACAGGGACGAGGACTGTTTTTT. Translated, it gives CASSLQGRGLFF.

This clone showed up just a few times. The chain uses TRBV9 and TRBJ2-5; 12 bases fit TRBD2. Germline CDR1 reads SGDLS; CDR2 reads YYNGEE. This CDR3 region has 16 residues. V trimming: 0 bases; J trimming: 2 bases; junction bases outside the gene matches: 2. CDR3 amino acids: CASSVGLAGGQETQYF. The DNA for the CDR3 is TGTGCCAGCAGCGTAGGTCTAGCGGGGGGGCAAGAGACCCAGTACTTC.

The J gene is TRBJ2-7, the V gene TRBV18, with TRBD1 identical over 9 bases. Per the germline V gene, CDR1 is KGHSH and CDR2 is LQKENI. The trim removed 6 bases at V and 2 bases at J, leaving 11 bases unmatched. The CDR3 length is 16 residues. The CDR3 region is CASSIQGAVLAYEQYF. The DNA of the CDR3 is TGTGCCAGCTCGATACAGGGGGCGGTTTTGGCCTACGAGCAGTACTTC.

The chain is built from TRBV7-2 and TRBJ2-4; D might be TRBD1 (6 bases). Trimming pared 6 bases from V and 7 bases from J, leaving 16 bases between. The CDR3 covers 14 residues. CDR1 is SGHTA and CDR2 is FQGNSA in the germline V gene. The CDR3 here is CASSLAGDGNIQYF. The CDR3 coding sequence is TGTGCCAGCAGTCTAGCAGGGGACGGCAACATTCAGTACTTC.

This chain links TRBV10-2 with TRBJ2-5; unclear D gene. Trimming stripped 8 bases from V and 3 bases from J, with 7 bases between. The CDR3 is 11 amino acids. The germline V gene encodes CDR1 WSHSY and CDR2 SAAADI. CDR3 in DNA: TGCGCCAGCGGCTTGGAAGAGACCCAGTACTTC. The encoded protein is CASGLEETQYF.

The gene calls are TRBV7-2 and TRBJ2-1; TRBD1 matches 9 bases. Germline-derived CDR1 and CDR2 are SGHTA and FQGNSA. After removal of 8 bases from V and 0 bases from J, the junction contained 8 bases not matched to a gene. The CDR3 length is 16 residues. CDR3: CASLNRQGGSYNEQFF. For the CDR3, the DNA is TGTGCCAGCCTAAACAGACAGGGGGGCTCCTACAATGAGCAGTTCTTC.

V and J are TRBV19 and TRBJ1-2; 8 positions match TRBD1. J lost 8 bases, V lost 6 bases, and 11 bases had no gene match. The CDR3 sequence is 14 residues long. In germline, CDR1 is LNHDA, CDR2 SQIVND (reference sequence). For the CDR3, the DNA is TGTGCCAGTAGAGAGTCAGGGGGCCTGGGAGGCTACACCTTC. This sequence encodes CASRESGGLGGYTF.